This T cell receptor beta chain was found in a study of CD8 T cells in Susac syndrome. Reverse transcription used about 0.5 to 1 ug RNA and random hexamers. TCRdb itself ran the immunoSEQ multiplex PCR reads through MiXCR, one entry per CDR3 protein. The sample yields 75,000 to 95,000 distinct CDR3 sequences, 95% to 97% seen once. The CDR3 extends over 17 amino acids. CDR1 and CDR2 from the germline V gene are DFQATT and SNEGSKA (reference sequence). V was cut by 2 bases and J by 1 base, with 18 bases left in between. This rearrangement joins TRBV20-1 to TRBJ1-3, with D possibly TRBD1 on 5 matching bases. The specimen sequenced was CD8+ T cells from PBMCs. This clonotype was obtained from a human donor with Susac syndrome. CDR3 sequence: CSARNQGISLSGNTIYF. CDR3 DNA sequence: TGCAGTGCTAGAAATCAGGGAATCAGCTTATCTGGAAACACCATATATTTT.